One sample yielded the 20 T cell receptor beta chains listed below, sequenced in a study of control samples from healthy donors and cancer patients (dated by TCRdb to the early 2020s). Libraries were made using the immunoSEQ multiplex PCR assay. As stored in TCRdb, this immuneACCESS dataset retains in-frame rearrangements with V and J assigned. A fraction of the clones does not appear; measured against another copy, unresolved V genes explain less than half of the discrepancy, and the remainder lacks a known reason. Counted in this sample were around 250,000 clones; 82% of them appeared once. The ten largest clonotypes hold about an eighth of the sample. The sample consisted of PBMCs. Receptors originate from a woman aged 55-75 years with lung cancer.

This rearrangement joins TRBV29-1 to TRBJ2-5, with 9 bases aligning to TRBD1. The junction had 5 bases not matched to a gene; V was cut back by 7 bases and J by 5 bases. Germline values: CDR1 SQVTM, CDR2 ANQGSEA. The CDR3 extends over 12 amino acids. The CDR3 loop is CSDTTGGETQYF. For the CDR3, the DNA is TGCAGCGATACGACAGGGGGGGAGACCCAGTACTTC.

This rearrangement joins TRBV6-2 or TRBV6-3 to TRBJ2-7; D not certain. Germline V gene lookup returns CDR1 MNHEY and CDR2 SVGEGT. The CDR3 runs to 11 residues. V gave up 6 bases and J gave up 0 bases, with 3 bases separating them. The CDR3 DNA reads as TGTGCCAGCAGCGACTCCTACGAGCAGTACTTC. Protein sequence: CASSDSYEQYF.

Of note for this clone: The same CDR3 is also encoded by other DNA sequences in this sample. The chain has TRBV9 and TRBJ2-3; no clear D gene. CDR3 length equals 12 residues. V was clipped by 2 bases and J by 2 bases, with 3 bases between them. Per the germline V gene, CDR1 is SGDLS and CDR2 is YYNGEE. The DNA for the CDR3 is TGTGCCAGCAGCGTGGACACAGATACGCAGTATTTT. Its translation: CASSVDTDTQYF.

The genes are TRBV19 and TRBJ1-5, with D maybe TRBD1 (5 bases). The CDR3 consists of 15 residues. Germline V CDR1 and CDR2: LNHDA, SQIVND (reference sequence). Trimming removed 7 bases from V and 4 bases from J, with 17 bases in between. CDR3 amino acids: CASISTGQLNQPQHF. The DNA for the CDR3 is TGTGCCAGTATAAGTACGGGGCAGCTAAATCAGCCCCAGCATTTT.

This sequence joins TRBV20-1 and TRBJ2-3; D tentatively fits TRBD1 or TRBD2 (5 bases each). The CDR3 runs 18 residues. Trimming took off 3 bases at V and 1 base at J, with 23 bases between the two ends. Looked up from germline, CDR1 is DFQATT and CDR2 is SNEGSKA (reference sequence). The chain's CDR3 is CSASGLGRVSRGTDTQYF. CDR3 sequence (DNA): TGCAGTGCTAGTGGGTTGGGGCGGGTAAGTCGGGGCACAGATACGCAGTATTTT.

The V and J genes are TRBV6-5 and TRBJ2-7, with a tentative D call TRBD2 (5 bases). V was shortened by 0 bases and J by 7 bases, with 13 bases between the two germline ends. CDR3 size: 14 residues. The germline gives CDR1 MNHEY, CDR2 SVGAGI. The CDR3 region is CASSYSRASYEQYF. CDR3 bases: TGTGCCAGCAGTTACTCGCGGGCTAGCTATGAGCAGTACTTC.

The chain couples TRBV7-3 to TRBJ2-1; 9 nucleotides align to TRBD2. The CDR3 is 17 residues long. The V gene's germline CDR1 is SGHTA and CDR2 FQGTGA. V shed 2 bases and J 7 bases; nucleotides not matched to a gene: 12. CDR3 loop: CASSLDWRAGGSNEQFF. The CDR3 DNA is TGTGCCAGCAGCTTAGACTGGCGGGCGGGAGGGTCGAATGAGCAGTTCTTC.

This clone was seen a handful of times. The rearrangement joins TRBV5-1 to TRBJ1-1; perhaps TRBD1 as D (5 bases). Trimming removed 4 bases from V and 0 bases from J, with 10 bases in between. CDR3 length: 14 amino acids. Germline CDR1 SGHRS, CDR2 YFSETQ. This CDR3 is CASSGGRMNTEAFF. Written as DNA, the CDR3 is TGCGCCAGCAGCGGGGGACGGATGAACACTGAAGCTTTCTTT.

CDR3 region: CASSYGQALGEKLFF. CDR3 sequence (DNA): TGTGCCAGCAGTTACGGGCAGGCGTTGGGGGAAAAACTGTTTTTT. V usage is TRBV6-6 and J usage is TRBJ1-4; D ambiguous. CDR3 length equals 15 residues. CDR1 is MNHNY, CDR2 SVGAGI, per germline (reference sequence). V was clipped by 2 bases and J by 8 bases, with 15 bases between them.

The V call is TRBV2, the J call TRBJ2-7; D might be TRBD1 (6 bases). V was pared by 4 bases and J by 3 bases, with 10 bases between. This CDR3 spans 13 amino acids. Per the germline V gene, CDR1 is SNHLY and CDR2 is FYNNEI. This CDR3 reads CASSGHRDYEQYF. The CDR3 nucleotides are TGTGCCAGCAGTGGGCACAGGGACTACGAGCAGTACTTC.

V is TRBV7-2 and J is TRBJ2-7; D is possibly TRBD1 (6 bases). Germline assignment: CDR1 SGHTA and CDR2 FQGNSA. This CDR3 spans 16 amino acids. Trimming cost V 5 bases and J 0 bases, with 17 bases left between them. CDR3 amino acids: CASSLQTGRLSYEQYF. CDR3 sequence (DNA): TGTGCCAGCAGCCTGCAGACAGGCCGTCTCTCCTACGAGCAGTACTTC.

Written as DNA, the CDR3 is TGTGCCAGCAGCCAAGAGACCAGGACAGGGGTTTTAATAACCTACAATGAGCAGTTCTTC. Residues: CASSQETRTGVLITYNEQFF. The chain joins TRBV3-1 (or the pseudogene TRBV3-2) to TRBJ2-1; TRBD1 agrees at 9 bases. Germline values: CDR1 LGHDT, CDR2 YNNKEL (reference sequence). Trimming at V came to 0 bases and at J to 2 bases, leaving 14 bases not matched to a gene. The CDR3 has 20 amino acids.

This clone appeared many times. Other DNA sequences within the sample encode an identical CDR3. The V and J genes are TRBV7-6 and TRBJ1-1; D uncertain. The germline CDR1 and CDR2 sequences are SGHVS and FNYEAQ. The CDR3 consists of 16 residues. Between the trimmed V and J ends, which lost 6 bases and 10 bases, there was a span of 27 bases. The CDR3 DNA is TGTGCCAGCAGGAGAGACCCGGGTCAGGACGAAGAGGGAGCTTTCTTT. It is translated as CASRRDPGQDEEGAFF.

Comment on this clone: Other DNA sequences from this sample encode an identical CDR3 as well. The CDR3 here is CASSFWLHNEQFF. CDR3 nucleotides: TGTGCCAGCAGTTTCTGGCTTCACAATGAGCAGTTCTTC. The chain recombines TRBV12-3 or TRBV12-4 with TRBJ2-1; no definite D call. Trimming stripped 3 bases from V and 5 bases from J, with 8 bases between. The CDR3 is 13 residues long.

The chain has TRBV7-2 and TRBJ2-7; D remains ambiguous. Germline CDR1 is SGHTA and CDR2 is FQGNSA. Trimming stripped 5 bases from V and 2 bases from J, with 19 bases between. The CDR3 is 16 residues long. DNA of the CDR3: TGTGCCAGCAGCCCACTTCTACTTAGAGGAGCCTACGAGCAGTACTTC. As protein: CASSPLLLRGAYEQYF.

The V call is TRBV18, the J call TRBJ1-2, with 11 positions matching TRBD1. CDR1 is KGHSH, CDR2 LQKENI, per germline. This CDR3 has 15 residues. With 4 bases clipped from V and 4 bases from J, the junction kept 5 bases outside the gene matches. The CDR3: CASSQGQGAGYGYTF. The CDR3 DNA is TGTGCCAGCTCACAAGGACAGGGGGCAGGCTATGGCTACACCTTC.

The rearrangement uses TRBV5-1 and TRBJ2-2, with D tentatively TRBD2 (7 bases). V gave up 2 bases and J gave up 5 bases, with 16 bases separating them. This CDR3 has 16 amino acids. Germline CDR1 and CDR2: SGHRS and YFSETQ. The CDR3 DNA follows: TGCGCCAGCAGCTTCAACGGGGGGCGCGATACCGGGGAGCTGTTTTTT. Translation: CASSFNGGRDTGELFF.

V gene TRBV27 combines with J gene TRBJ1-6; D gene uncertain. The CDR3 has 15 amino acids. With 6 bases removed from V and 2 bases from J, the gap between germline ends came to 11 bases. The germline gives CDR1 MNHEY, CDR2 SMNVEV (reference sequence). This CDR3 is CASSPGSPYNSPLHF. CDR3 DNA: TGTGCCAGCAGCCCTGGTTCCCCCTATAATTCACCCCTCCACTTT.

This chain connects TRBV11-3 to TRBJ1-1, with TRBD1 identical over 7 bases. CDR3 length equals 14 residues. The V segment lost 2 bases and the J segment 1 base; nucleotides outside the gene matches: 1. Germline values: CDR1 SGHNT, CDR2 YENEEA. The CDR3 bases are TGTGCCAGCAGCTTACAGGGGGAGAACACTGAAGCTTTCTTT. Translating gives CASSLQGENTEAFF.

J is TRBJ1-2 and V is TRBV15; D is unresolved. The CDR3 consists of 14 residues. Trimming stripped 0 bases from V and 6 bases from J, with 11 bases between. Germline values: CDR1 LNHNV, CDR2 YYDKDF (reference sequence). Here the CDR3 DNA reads TGTGCCACCAGCAGAGATCTGGTGTCGGATGGCTACACCTTC. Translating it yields CATSRDLVSDGYTF. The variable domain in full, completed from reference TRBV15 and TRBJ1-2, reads DAMVIQNPRYQVTQFGKPVTLSCSQTLNHNVMYWYQQKSSQAPKLLFHYYDKDFNNEADTPDNFQSRRPNTSFCFLDIRSPGLGDTAMYLCATSRDLVSDGYTFGSGTRLTVV.